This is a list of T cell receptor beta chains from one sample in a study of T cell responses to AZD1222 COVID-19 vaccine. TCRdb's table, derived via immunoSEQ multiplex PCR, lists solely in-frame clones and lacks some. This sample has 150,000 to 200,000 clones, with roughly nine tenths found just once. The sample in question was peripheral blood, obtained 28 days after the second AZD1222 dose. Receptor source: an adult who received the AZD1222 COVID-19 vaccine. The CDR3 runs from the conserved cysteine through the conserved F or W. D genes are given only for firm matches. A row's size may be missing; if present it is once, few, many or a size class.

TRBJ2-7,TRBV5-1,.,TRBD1,TGCGCCAGCAGCCCGGATGACAGGGGTCACGAGCAGTACTTC,CASSPDDRGHEQYF
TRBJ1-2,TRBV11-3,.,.,TGTGCCAGCAGCTTCCCTCGTGAATCCAACTATGGCTACACCTTC,CASSFPRESNYGYTF
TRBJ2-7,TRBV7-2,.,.,TGTGCCAGCAGCCTAGTCAGGGTTGGGTACGAGCAGTACTTC,CASSLVRVGYEQYF
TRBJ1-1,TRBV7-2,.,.,TGTGCCAGCAGCTTAGACCGGACGAACACTGAAGCTTTCTTT,CASSLDRTNTEAFF
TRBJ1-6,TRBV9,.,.,TGTGCCAGCAGCGTAACCGAAACCGGGACTTCAAATTCACCCCTCCACTTT,CASSVTETGTSNSPLHF
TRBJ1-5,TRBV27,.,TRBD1,TGTGCCAGCAGTTTATCCGGCCAGGGGGGCCGGCAGCCCCAGCATTTT,CASSLSGQGGRQPQHF
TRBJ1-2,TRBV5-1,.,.,TGCGCCAGCTACAGGACGGAATCAGGAGGGGGCTACACCTTC,CASYRTESGGGYTF
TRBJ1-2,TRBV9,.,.,TGTGCCAGCAGCGTAGTTCAGGCGGGCTACACCTTC,CASSVVQAGYTF
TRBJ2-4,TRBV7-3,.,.,TGTGCCAGCAGCTTGGGGGGCGGAAACATTCAGTACTTC,CASSLGGGNIQYF
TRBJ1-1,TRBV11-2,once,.,TGTGCCAGCAGCTTTGCCATGAACACTGAAGCTTTCTTT,CASSFAMNTEAFF
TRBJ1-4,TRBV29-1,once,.,TGCAGCGTTGAAGATCGGCGGAATGAAAAACTGTTTTTT,CSVEDRRNEKLFF
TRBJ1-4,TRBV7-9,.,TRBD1,TGTGCCAGCAGCCTGGGACAGAATAATGAAAAACTGTTTTTT,CASSLGQNNEKLFF
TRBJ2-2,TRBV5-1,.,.,TGCGCCAGCAGCTTGGTGCCAATAGCGAACACCGGGGAGCTGTTTTTT,CASSLVPIANTGELFF
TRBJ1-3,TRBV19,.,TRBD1,TGTGCCAGTAGTAGGGGACAGATTGGAAACACCATATATTTT,CASSRGQIGNTIYF
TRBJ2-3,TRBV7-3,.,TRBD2,TGTGCCAGCAGCTTAATTGCGGGAGCCCCTAATACGCAGTATTTT,CASSLIAGAPNTQYF
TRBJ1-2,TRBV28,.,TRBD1,TGTGCCAGCAGTCCACAAGGTCGCGGACAGGGGTATGGCTACACCTTC,CASSPQGRGQGYGYTF
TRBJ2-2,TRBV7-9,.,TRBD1,TGTGCCAGCAGCTCGCGGACAGGGGGGCTGAACACCGGGGAGCTGTTTTTT,CASSSRTGGLNTGELFF
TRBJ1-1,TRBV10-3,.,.,TGTGCCATCAGCAGAACCCTACTAGAGAACACTGAAGCTTTCTTT,CAISRTLLENTEAFF
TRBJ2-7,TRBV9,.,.,TGTGCCAGCAGCGTACGTGGGGCGCCTCACGAGCAGTACTTC,CASSVRGAPHEQYF
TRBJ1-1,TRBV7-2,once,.,TGTGCCAGCAGCCCCCACAGCAACACTGAAGCTTTCTTT,CASSPHSNTEAFF
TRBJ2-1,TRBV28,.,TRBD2,TGTGCCAGCCTGGGACTAGCGGGAGGGCGAGGCAATGAGCAGTTCTTC,CASLGLAGGRGNEQFF
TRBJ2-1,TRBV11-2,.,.,TGTGCCAGCAGCTTAGGAGCGTCTGGAGAACAGTTCTTC,CASSLGASGEQFF
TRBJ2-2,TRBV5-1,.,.,TGCGCCAGCAGCTTGGCCACAGGACGCCTAGGATTAGACACCGGGGAGCTGTTTTTT,CASSLATGRLGLDTGELFF
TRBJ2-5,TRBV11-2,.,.,TGTGCCAGCAGCTTAGTGAGGGGCACTCAAGAGACCCAGTACTTC,CASSLVRGTQETQYF
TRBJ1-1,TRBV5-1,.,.,TGCGCCAGCAGCTTTGAGGGTAACACTGAAGCTTTCTTT,CASSFEGNTEAFF
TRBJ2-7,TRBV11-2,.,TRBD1,TGTGCCAGCAGTCCAACCGGGACAGGGGCCGAGCAGTACTTC,CASSPTGTGAEQYF
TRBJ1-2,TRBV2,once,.,TGTGCCAGCAGGAATCAAAACACGAACTATGGCTACACCTTC,CASRNQNTNYGYTF
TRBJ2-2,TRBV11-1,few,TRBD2,TGTGCCAGCCAGGAGCGGGGGGATTACACCGGGGAGCTGTTTTTT,CASQERGDYTGELFF
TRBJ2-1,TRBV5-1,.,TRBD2,TGCGCCAGCAGCTTTCGCCTAGCGGAGTCCTACAATGAGCAGTTCTTC,CASSFRLAESYNEQFF
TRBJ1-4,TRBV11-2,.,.,TGTGCCAGCAGCTTAACAGTCCGGAACAGGCCTAATGAAAAACTGTTTTTT,CASSLTVRNRPNEKLFF
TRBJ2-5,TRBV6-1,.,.,TGTGCCAGCAGTGACCCGAGGGGCAGGGAGGTGGCCCAGTACTTC,CASSDPRGREVAQYF
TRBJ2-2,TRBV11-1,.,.,TGTGCCAGCAGCTTATCTCACGGCGCCGGGGAGCTGTTTTTT,CASSLSHGAGELFF
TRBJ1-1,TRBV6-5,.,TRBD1,TGTGCCAGCAGTTACTTGACAGGGAGGCGCACTGAAGCTTTCTTT,CASSYLTGRRTEAFF
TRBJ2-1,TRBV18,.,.,TGTGCCAGCTCACCACTGATTGGCAGGGGCACCTACAATGAGCAGTTCTTC,CASSPLIGRGTYNEQFF
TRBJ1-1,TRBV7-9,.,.,TGTGCCAGCAGCTTAGGTACTGGACCGGGTGAAGCTTTCTTT,CASSLGTGPGEAFF
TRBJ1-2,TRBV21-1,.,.,TGTGCCAGCAGCAAAGTTGTGAGGTCGGGGCGGCCTAACTATGGCTACACCTTC,CASSKVVRSGRPNYGYTF
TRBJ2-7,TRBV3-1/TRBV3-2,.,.,TGTGCCAGCAGCCAAGATTTCGGCTCCTACGAGCAGTACTTC,CASSQDFGSYEQYF
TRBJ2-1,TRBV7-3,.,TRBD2,TGTGCCAGCAGCAGACTAGCGGGAGGGTACAATGAGCAGTTCTTC,CASSRLAGGYNEQFF
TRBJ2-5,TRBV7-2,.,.,TGTGCCAGCAGCTTATCTAGAGGAGGCCAAGAGACCCAGTACTTC,CASSLSRGGQETQYF
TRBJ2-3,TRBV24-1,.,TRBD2,TGTGCCACCAGTGACCCCGGGACTAGGGGCGATACGCAGTATTTT,CATSDPGTRGDTQYF
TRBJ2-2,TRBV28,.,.,TGTGCCAGCAGTTTATGGTCCTCCCGTGGGAACACCGGGGAGCTGTTTTTT,CASSLWSSRGNTGELFF
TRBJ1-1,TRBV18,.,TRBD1,TGTGCCAGCTCCCGCGGGACAGGGGGAACTGAAGCTTTCTTT,CASSRGTGGTEAFF
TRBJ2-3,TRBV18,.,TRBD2,TGTGCCAGCTCACGACTAGCGGGAGGGCGGGGAGAAGATACGCAGTATTTT,CASSRLAGGRGEDTQYF
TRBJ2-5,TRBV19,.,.,TGTGCCAGTAACCCCCAGGGGAGGGAGGGAGAGACCCAGTACTTC,CASNPQGREGETQYF
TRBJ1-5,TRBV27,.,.,TGTGCCAGCAGGTTGGGGAATCAGCCCCAGCATTTT,CASRLGNQPQHF
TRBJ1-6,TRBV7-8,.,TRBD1,TGTGCCAGCAGCTTAGTAGAGACAGGGAATTCACCCCTCCACTTT,CASSLVETGNSPLHF
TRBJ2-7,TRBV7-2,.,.,TGTGCCAGCAGCTTAGGGCCTAGCGGAGGGGGATACGAGCAGTACTTC,CASSLGPSGGGYEQYF
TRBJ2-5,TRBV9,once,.,TGTGCCAGCAGCGTGGGGGGGCAGACGATCCAAGAGACCCAGTACTTC,CASSVGGQTIQETQYF
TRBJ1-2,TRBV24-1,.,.,TGTGCCACCAGTGCCCCCACTTCGGGGGCCAGGTATGGCTACACCTTC,CATSAPTSGARYGYTF
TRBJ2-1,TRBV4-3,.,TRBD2,TGCGCCAGCAGCCCGCGGTTGTCGACTAGCGGGGACTACAATGAGCAGTTCTTC,CASSPRLSTSGDYNEQFF
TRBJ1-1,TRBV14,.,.,TGTGCCAGCAGCCCCGGACCCTCCTACACTGAAGCTTTCTTT,CASSPGPSYTEAFF
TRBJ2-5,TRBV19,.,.,TGTGCCAGTAGTAACCTAACTCCAGGGGGGTCAGAGACCCAGTACTTC,CASSNLTPGGSETQYF
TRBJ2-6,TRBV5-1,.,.,TGCGCCAGCAGCTTGGAGCCCCCAGGAGGGTATGGGGCCAACGTCCTGACTTTC,CASSLEPPGGYGANVLTF
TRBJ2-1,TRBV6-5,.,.,TGTGCCAGCAGTTATGCAGGGGGGGGGTCCTACAATGAGCAGTTCTTC,CASSYAGGGSYNEQFF